The rows below give T cell receptor beta chains drawn from one sample of a study of shared clonotypes between healthy human individuals. Assay used: immunoSEQ multiplex PCR; TCRdb lists only in-frame clones, some missing. The table lists around 1.6 million clones, approximately 98% of them singletons. Sequencing was done on a sample of naive CD4+ T cells sorted from blood. The receptors come from a man in his thirties or forties in good health. The CDR3 runs from the conserved cysteine through the conserved F or W. A D gene is named only where the DNA matches it firmly. Expanded clones are given a class, and other clones once, few, many or no size at all.

>TRBJ2-2|once|-|TRBV6-4
CASSDSFGGTAGGTGELFF
TGTGCCAGCAGTGACTCGTTTGGGGGGACGGCCGGTGGCACCGGGGAGCTGTTTTTT
>TRBJ1-1|-|-|TRBV6-5
CASSSRWGTEAFF
TGTGCCAGCAGTTCTAGATGGGGCACTGAAGCTTTCTTT
>TRBJ2-1|-|TRBD1|TRBV12-5
CASGPGQGLNYNEQFF
TGTGCTAGTGGCCCGGGACAGGGTTTAAACTACAATGAGCAGTTCTTC
>TRBJ2-7|-|TRBD2|TRBV6-5
CASSYATSGSYEQYF
TGTGCCAGCAGTTACGCGACTAGCGGGAGCTACGAGCAGTACTTC
>TRBJ2-1|-|-|TRBV20-1
CSALYNEQFF
TGCAGTGCTCTGTACAATGAGCAGTTCTTC
>TRBJ2-7|-|TRBD1|TRBV9
CASSPSPTGGSYEQYF
TGTGCCAGCAGCCCTTCCCCCACAGGGGGCTCGTACGAGCAGTACTTC
>TRBJ1-2|once|-|TRBV19
CASSPPGQLYGYTF
TGTGCCAGTAGTCCCCCAGGGCAACTTTATGGCTACACCTTC
>TRBJ2-3|-|TRBD1|TRBV18
CASSPLQGADTQYF
TGTGCCAGCTCACCACTGCAGGGGGCAGATACGCAGTATTTT
>TRBJ2-2|-|-|TRBV14
CASSRRNTGELFF
TGTGCCAGCAGCCGGAGGAACACCGGGGAGCTGTTTTTT
>TRBJ2-7|-|-|TRBV9
CASSVAGTTYEQYF
TGTGCCAGCAGCGTAGCCGGGACAACCTACGAGCAGTACTTC
>TRBJ2-1|-|TRBD2|TRBV13
CASSHTLALTLFF
TGTGCCAGCAGCCACACACTAGCGCTAACTCTGTTCTTC
>TRBJ2-7|-|-|TRBV5-4
CASSRGTTYEQYF
TGTGCCAGCAGCCGGGGGACAACCTACGAGCAGTACTTC
>TRBJ2-7|-|-|TRBV27
CASSLSFRFRQGGTYEQYF
TGTGCCAGCAGTTTATCTTTTCGATTTAGACAGGGAGGTACCTACGAGCAGTACTTC
>TRBJ2-7|-|-|TRBV7-2
CASSFGRGVVYEQYF
TGTGCCAGCAGCTTTGGGCGCGGGGTTGTATATGAGCAGTACTTC
>TRBJ2-6|-|TRBD1|TRBV27
CASSRMTGGTGANVLTF
TGTGCCAGCAGTCGTATGACAGGGGGGACTGGGGCCAACGTCCTGACTTTC
>TRBJ1-3|-|-|TRBV10-1
CASTLGLGMRSGNTIYF
TGCGCCAGCACCCTTGGGTTGGGGATGAGGTCTGGAAACACCATATATTTT
>TRBJ2-1|-|-|TRBV5-1
CASSLTSLGYNEQFF
TGCGCCAGCAGCCTGACTAGTTTGGGCTACAATGAGCAGTTCTTC
>TRBJ2-3|-|TRBD2|TRBV5-6
CASSLDFGRATDTQYF
TGTGCCAGCAGCTTGGATTTCGGGAGGGCCACAGATACGCAGTATTTT
>TRBJ2-1|-|-|TRBV10-3
CAIRKDAGSNEQFF
TGTGCCATCAGAAAGGACGCCGGGTCAAATGAGCAGTTCTTC
>TRBJ1-2|-|-|TRBV20-1
CSARVRYGYTF
TGCAGTGCTAGAGTTCGCTATGGCTACACCTTC
>TRBJ2-3|-|-|TRBV5-1
CASSFPPYNTQYF
TGCGCCAGCAGCTTCCCACCATATAATACGCAGTATTTT
>TRBJ1-3|-|-|TRBV7-2
CASSPEGGNGNTIYF
TGTGCCAGCAGCCCAGAGGGAGGGAACGGAAACACCATATATTTT
>TRBJ2-6|-|-|TRBV18
CASSPAGSGANVLTF
TGTGCCAGCTCACCAGCCGGCTCTGGGGCCAACGTCCTGACTTTC
>TRBJ1-2|-|TRBD1|TRBV6-5
CASSYPTNRGPRGYTF
TGTGCCAGCAGTTACCCTACTAACAGGGGGCCGCGTGGCTACACCTTC
>TRBJ2-3|-|TRBD2|TRBV7-2
CASSSSGSSTDTQYF
TGTGCCAGCAGCTCGAGCGGGAGTTCAACAGATACGCAGTATTTT
>TRBJ2-1|-|-|TRBV5-1
CASSLETSRNEQFF
TGCGCCAGCAGCTTGGAAACTAGCAGGAATGAGCAGTTCTTC
>TRBJ2-1|-|TRBD2|TRBV5-4
CASSPPLAGNEQFF
TGTGCCAGCAGCCCTCCCCTAGCGGGCAATGAGCAGTTCTTC
>TRBJ2-2|-|TRBD2|TRBV11-2
CASSPESSGLGGGELFF
TGTGCCAGCAGCCCAGAATCTAGCGGGCTGGGGGGCGGGGAGCTGTTTTTT
>TRBJ1-1|-|-|TRBV5-1
CASSLTGLNTEAFF
TGCGCCAGCAGCTTGACAGGCTTGAACACTGAAGCTTTCTTT
>TRBJ2-7|-|-|TRBV4-2
CASSRFRARQDEQYF
TGTGCCAGCAGCAGATTTAGGGCTAGGCAGGACGAGCAGTACTTC
>TRBJ2-3|-|-|TRBV5-4
CASSGWGGTDTQYF
TGTGCCAGCAGCGGGTGGGGTGGCACAGATACGCAGTATTTT
>TRBJ1-2|-|-|TRBV6-5
CASSPRVSNYGYTF
TGTGCCAGCAGTCCTAGAGTTTCTAACTATGGCTACACCTTC
>TRBJ1-2|-|-|TRBV21-1
CASSPRHRKLYGYTF
TGTGCCAGCAGCCCCCGACACAGGAAACTTTATGGCTACACCTTC
>TRBJ1-2|-|-|TRBV2
CASSVEGFDGYTF
TGTGCCAGCAGTGTGGAGGGTTTCGATGGCTACACCTTC
>TRBJ2-5|-|-|TRBV11-3
CASSLVSFGGLETQYF
TGTGCCAGCAGCTTAGTCTCCTTTGGGGGACTAGAGACCCAGTACTTC
>TRBJ2-1|-|TRBD2|TRBV18
CASSPRGSETSGSSSYNEQFF
TGTGCCAGCTCACCACGTGGCAGCGAGACTAGCGGGAGTAGTTCCTACAATGAGCAGTTCTTC
>TRBJ1-1|once|TRBD1|TRBV19
CASSQHRGRGTEAFF
TGTGCCAGTAGCCAACACAGGGGGCGTGGGACTGAAGCTTTCTTT